This T cell receptor (beta chain) was recovered during a study of a mutant IDH1 vaccine in newly diagnosed glioma. Turning to the study itself: The sex distribution of treated patients was roughly 62% male and approximately 40% female, with a mean age of roughly 40 years.

Notes on the study in general: There seemed to be no relation between pseudoprogression and changes in top peripheral T cell clonotypes.

As to time point: week 35, safety follow-up. Each dose of the vaccine consisted of 300 ug of mutant IDH1 20-mer peptide, with topical imiquimod. Measured with immunoSEQ multiplex PCR; TCRdb has only the in-frame clones, and not every one. The sample includes over 30,000 clones, 79% of them seen just once. This CDR3 has 17 amino acids. CDR1 and CDR2 (germline): SGHAT, FQNNGV. V lost 4 bases, J lost 1 base, and 20 bases lay in between. This clone was observed a few times. Its cognate antigen is unknown. Sequencing used PBMCs, obtained from a glioma patient whose treatment included an IDH1 peptide vaccine. V usage is TRBV11-2 and J usage is TRBJ2-7; weak D call: TRBD2 (6 bases). This TCR was sampled from a woman under 40 with glioma. Some clones in this sample may be carry-over from other donors' samples. CDR3 DNA sequence: TGTGCCAGCAGCTCGTCCTATAGCGGAGCGAGATCCTACGAGCAGTACTTC. This gives the protein CASSSSYSGARSYEQYF.